Following are 31 T cell receptor beta chains from one sample sequenced in a study of T cell repertoires in cytomegalovirus infection. Using its own MiXCR run on the reads, TCRdb lists one record per CDR3 protein. This table has about 260,000 distinct CDR3 sequences, approximately 14% appearing once. Sequencing was carried out using PBMCs. The receptor set was obtained from a human donor in good health (CMV status not recorded). Some clones in this sample may be carry-over from other donors' samples.

In this sample, this clonotype turned up many times. The chain carries TRBV6-5 and TRBJ2-1, with TRBD2 matching 10 bases. CDR1 is MNHEY, CDR2 SVGAGI, per germline. V trimming: 0 bases; J trimming: 8 bases; junction bases outside the gene matches: 4. This CDR3 is built from 15 residues. The chain's CDR3 is CASSYSGLAVDEQFF. CDR3 nucleotides: TGTGCCAGCAGTTACTCTGGACTAGCGGTCGATGAGCAGTTCTTC.

This clonotype was recorded many times. The chain has TRBV28 and TRBJ2-3; 8 nucleotides match TRBD2. Germline V lookup: CDR1 MDHEN, CDR2 SYDVKM. V lost 6 bases, J lost 3 bases, and 8 bases stayed unmatched. The CDR3 contains 15 residues. The CDR3 nucleotides are TGTGCCAGCAGCACCAGCGGGAGTGGTACAGATACGCAGTATTTT. It yields the protein CASSTSGSGTDTQYF. The complete variable domain, with remaining parts taken from reference TRBV28 and TRBJ2-3, reads DVKVTQSSRYLVKRTGEKVFLECVQDMDHENMFWYRQDPGLGLRLIYFSYDVKMKEKGDIPEGYSVSREKKERFSLILESASTNQTSMYLCASSTSGSGTDTQYFGPGTRLTVL.

This clonotype was recorded many times. The chain combines TRBV5-6 with TRBJ2-1, with D possibly matching TRBD2 (6 bases). CDR1 is SGHDT, CDR2 YYEEEE, per germline. The germline V and J ends were trimmed by 4 bases and 4 bases, with 15 bases remaining between them. CDR3 size: 15 residues. CDR3 DNA: TGTGCCAGCAGCCTCCTCGTTAGCGGTTACAATGAGCAGTTCTTC. This sequence encodes CASSLLVSGYNEQFF.

Many counts were recorded for this clonotype. The genes are TRBV11-3 and TRBJ2-2; TRBD1 aligns across 7 bases. CDR3 size: 18 residues. The trim removed 0 bases at V and 2 bases at J, leaving 9 bases unmatched. CDR1 and CDR2 from the germline V gene are SGHNT and YENEEA. CDR3 nucleotide sequence: TGTGCCAGCAGCTTAGATCAATCCGGGACAGTCAACACCGGGGAGCTGTTTTTT. Its translation: CASSLDQSGTVNTGELFF.

This chain uses TRBV24-1 with TRBJ2-1; D is ambiguous. V was cut by 3 bases and J by 6 bases, with 14 bases left in between. The CDR3 is 15 amino acids. Germline lookup yields CDR1 KGHDR and CDR2 SFDVKD. The CDR3 nucleotides read TGTGCCACCAGTGATAAAGCACGAAGAGGCAATGAGCAGTTCTTC. Translated, it gives CATSDKARRGNEQFF.

In its sample, this clonotype was seen many times. The V gene is TRBV10-3, the J gene TRBJ2-2, with no clear D. Germline values: CDR1 ENHRY, CDR2 SYGVKD. The V gene lost 0 bases and the J gene lost 0 bases, with 8 bases spanning the gap. The CDR3 consists of 16 residues. The CDR3, as DNA: TGTGCCATCAGTGAGTCCATGGAAGCGAACACCGGGGAGCTGTTTTTT. As protein: CAISESMEANTGELFF.

This clonotype was recorded a few times. The CDR3 spells CSARSGGSSYEQYF. In nucleotides, the CDR3 is TGCAGTGCACGGAGCGGGGGCAGCTCCTACGAGCAGTACTTC. V is TRBV20-1 and J is TRBJ2-7; 8 nucleotides align to TRBD2. The length of the CDR3 is 14 residues. The germline gives CDR1 DFQATT, CDR2 SNEGSKA (reference sequence). Trimming at V came to 6 bases and at J to 0 bases, leaving 7 bases not matched to a gene.

The V gene is TRBV5-4, the J gene TRBJ2-1; D is possibly TRBD1 (6 bases). The CDR3 loop spans 13 amino acids. Germline CDR1 reads SGHNT; CDR2 reads YYREEE (reference sequence). Trimming took off 2 bases at V and 9 bases at J, with 12 bases between the two ends. The CDR3 DNA reads TGTGCCAGCAGCTTAATACAGGGAGTTGAGCAGTTCTTC. The encoded protein is CASSLIQGVEQFF. Full variable domain (rest looked up from reference TRBV5-4 and TRBJ2-1): ETGVTQSPTHLIKTRGQQVTLRCSSQSGHNTVSWYQQALGQGPQFIFQYYREEENGRGNFPPRFSGLQFPNYSSELNVNALELDDSALYLCASSLIQGVEQFFGPGTRLTVL.

This clonotype was seen repeatedly, ten times or more. V gene TRBV19 combines with J gene TRBJ1-2; TRBD1 matches 9 bases. This CDR3 contains 16 residues. Trimming took 3 bases from V and 5 from J; bases not matched to a gene: 10. Per the germline V gene, CDR1 is LNHDA and CDR2 is SQIVND (reference sequence). The CDR3 region is CASSMQLGQGYYGYTF. The CDR3 bases are TGTGCCAGTAGTATGCAACTTGGACAGGGGTATTATGGCTACACCTTC. The full variable domain, in which reference TRBV19 and TRBJ1-2 provide the parts outside the CDR3, is DGGITQSPKYLFRKEGQNVTLSCEQNLNHDAMYWYRQDPGQGLRLIYYSQIVNDFQKGDIAEGYSVSREKKESFPLTVTSAQKNPTAFYLCASSMQLGQGYYGYTFGSGTRLTVV.

V gene TRBV5-4 combines with J gene TRBJ2-1; D uncertain. The ends were cut back, 1 base at V and 9 bases at J, with 11 bases in the middle. CDR3 length equals 13 residues. CDR1 is SGHNT and CDR2 is YYREEE in the germline V gene (reference sequence). This CDR3 reads CASSLSPPGEQFF. CDR3 sequence (DNA): TGTGCCAGCAGCTTGTCTCCCCCGGGTGAGCAGTTCTTC.

This chain connects TRBV5-8 to TRBJ2-5; no reliable D call. The CDR3 spans 12 residues. Trimming stripped 3 bases from V and 4 bases from J, with 7 bases between. Germline CDR1 is SGHTS and CDR2 is YDEGEE. Here the CDR3 DNA reads TGTGCCAGCAGCTCTCAGCCAGAGACCCAGTACTTC. This encodes CASSSQPETQYF.

This clonotype came up many times. J is TRBJ2-1 and V is TRBV11-3; the match to TRBD1 covers 7 bases. The CDR3 consists of 17 residues. Germline CDR1 is SGHNT and CDR2 is YENEEA. J lost 0 bases, V lost 1 base, and 6 bases had no gene match. The CDR3 coding sequence is TGTGCCAGCAGCTTAGGGCAGGGACAGAGCTCCTACAATGAGCAGTTCTTC. This codes for CASSLGQGQSSYNEQFF.

This clonotype was observed many times. The CDR3 protein is CASSLLAGGPYEQFF. The CDR3 DNA is TGTGCCAGCAGCTTATTAGCGGGAGGGCCCTATGAGCAGTTCTTC. This rearrangement joins TRBV7-3 to TRBJ2-1, with 11 bases identical to TRBD2. Trimming at V came to 2 bases and at J to 8 bases, leaving 5 bases not matched to a gene. Per germline, CDR1 SGHTA and CDR2 FQGTGA. The CDR3 covers 15 residues.

In its sample, this clonotype was seen a few times. The chain links TRBV10-2 to TRBJ2-5, with 13 positions matching TRBD2. The CDR3 loop spans 18 amino acids. Germline trimming cut 4 bases from V and 1 base from J; bases unmatched to any gene: 9. The V gene's germline CDR1 is WSHSY and CDR2 SAAADI. This CDR3 reads CASSAHPGTSGVQETQYF. The CDR3 DNA reads TGCGCCAGCAGTGCGCACCCAGGGACTAGCGGGGTCCAAGAGACCCAGTACTTC.

In this sample, this clonotype turned up many times. The chain uses TRBV7-8 and TRBJ1-6; D not resolved. The V gene's germline CDR1 is SGHVS and CDR2 FQNEAQ. The CDR3 runs to 15 residues. V gave up 5 bases and J gave up 4 bases, with 12 bases separating them. The CDR3 region is CASSKATVYNSPLHF. The CDR3 region has the DNA TGTGCCAGCAGCAAAGCCACAGTATATAATTCACCCCTCCACTTT.

The V gene is TRBV20-1, the J gene TRBJ2-6; D not resolved. The germline CDR1 and CDR2 sequences are DFQATT and SNEGSKA (reference sequence). The V and J ends lost 0 bases and 0 bases respectively, with 3 bases between them. This CDR3 region has 14 residues. The CDR3 region has the DNA TGCAGTGCTAGAGAAAGCTCTGGGGCCAACGTCCTGACTTTC. As protein: CSARESSGANVLTF.

The chain employs TRBV28 and TRBJ1-2; D is uncertain. Germline V CDR1 and CDR2: MDHEN, SYDVKM. The CDR3 spans 14 residues. V was cut by 5 bases and J by 2 bases, with 12 bases left in between. The DNA of the CDR3 is TGTGCCAGCAGTAATGGTCCCAAAAACTATGGCTACACCTTC. Its translation: CASSNGPKNYGYTF.

This clonotype was observed a few times. The rearrangement links TRBV7-8 to TRBJ2-3, with D uncertain. The CDR3 loop spans 12 amino acids. Germline CDR1 reads SGHVS; CDR2 reads FQNEAQ. Trimming took off 4 bases at V and 6 bases at J, with 8 bases between the two ends. The CDR3 here is CASSYNGDTQYF. The CDR3 nucleotides read TGTGCCAGCAGCTATAATGGGGATACGCAGTATTTT.

This clonotype was counted a few times. The chain carries TRBV20-1 and TRBJ1-3; TRBD1 might be the D (5 bases). This CDR3 spans 13 amino acids. V was trimmed by 6 bases and J by 0 bases, leaving 9 bases between them. The germline CDR1 and CDR2 sequences are DFQATT and SNEGSKA (reference sequence). CDR3 sequence reads: CSADTGSGNTIYF. DNA for the CDR3: TGCAGTGCCGATACAGGCTCTGGAAACACCATATATTTT.

This rearrangement joins TRBV29-1 to TRBJ1-2; D perhaps matches TRBD1 (5 bases). The CDR3 consists of 13 residues. The germline V gene encodes CDR1 SQVTM and CDR2 ANQGSEA. The V gene lost 3 bases and the J gene lost 8 bases, with 16 bases spanning the gap. CDR3: CSVDTFSRDGYTF. CDR3 sequence (DNA): TGCAGCGTTGACACTTTTTCCAGGGACGGCTACACCTTC.

The V gene is TRBV10-3, the J gene TRBJ2-7; D gene ambiguous. Deletions cut 5 bases from V and 3 bases from J, with 11 bases between. This CDR3 comprises 13 residues. From germline, CDR1 is ENHRY and CDR2 SYGVKD. The DNA of the CDR3 is TGTGCCATCAGTTCATCACCTCTCTACGAGCAGTACTTC. Its translation: CAISSSPLYEQYF.

The rearrangement links TRBV20-1 to TRBJ2-5; 8 bases match TRBD1. The CDR3 has 12 residues. V gave up 3 bases and J gave up 5 bases; unmatched junction bases: 2. CDR1 and CDR2 (germline): DFQATT, SNEGSKA (reference sequence). For the CDR3, the DNA is TGCAGTGCTAGGGACAGGGCGGAGACCCAGTACTTC. It is translated as CSARDRAETQYF.

The genes are TRBV7-9 and TRBJ2-1; D remains ambiguous. Trimming cost V 4 bases and J 8 bases, with 9 bases left between them. The CDR3 runs 12 residues. The V gene's germline CDR1 is SEHNR and CDR2 FQNEAQ (reference sequence). This CDR3 is CASSWARDEQFF. CDR3 coding DNA: TGTGCCAGCAGCTGGGCACGAGATGAGCAGTTCTTC.

This clonotype was seen at least ten times. This sequence joins TRBV7-8 and TRBJ2-2; possible D gene TRBD2, 7 bases. The CDR3 extends over 16 amino acids. With 1 base removed from V and 5 bases from J, the gap between germline ends came to 14 bases. Germline CDR1 and CDR2: SGHVS and FQNEAQ. The CDR3 DNA sequence: TGTGCCAGCAGCTTAGGGGGGGGGGCAGGGACCGGGGAGCTGTTTTTT. Amino acid sequence: CASSLGGGAGTGELFF.

The V and J genes are TRBV7-9 and TRBJ1-1; no definite D call. The germline CDR1 and CDR2 sequences are SEHNR and FQNEAQ (reference sequence). This CDR3 is built from 14 residues. V lost 1 base, J lost 1 base, and 7 bases lay in between. As DNA, the CDR3 is TGTGCCAGCAGCTTAGTGTGGGGGAACACTGAAGCTTTCTTT. Encoded protein: CASSLVWGNTEAFF.

The chain employs TRBV28 and TRBJ2-1; TRBD2 might be the D (5 bases). Deletions cut 7 bases from V and 4 bases from J, with 17 bases between. Germline CDR1 and CDR2: MDHEN and SYDVKM. This CDR3 has 15 residues. DNA for the CDR3: TGTGCCAGCACTCCATACCTTCGGGATTACAATGAGCAGTTCTTC. Translation gives CASTPYLRDYNEQFF. Supplemented by reference TRBV28 and TRBJ2-1, the full variable domain reads DVKVTQSSRYLVKRTGEKVFLECVQDMDHENMFWYRQDPGLGLRLIYFSYDVKMKEKGDIPEGYSVSREKKERFSLILESASTNQTSMYLCASTPYLRDYNEQFFGPGTRLTVL.

This clonotype has just a few counts. The rearrangement uses TRBV20-1 and TRBJ1-4; D is undetermined. V lost 6 bases, J lost 3 bases, and 20 bases lay in between. Germline V gene lookup returns CDR1 DFQATT and CDR2 SNEGSKA (reference sequence). CDR3 length equals 16 residues. CDR3 nucleotides: TGCAGTGCAGAGGGAAGCCGACGGGGAGCTAATGAAAAACTGTTTTTT. Its protein product is CSAEGSRRGANEKLFF.

This sequence joins TRBV20-1 and TRBJ2-1; 8 bases are a match to TRBD2. J gave up 6 bases and V 4 bases, and 14 bases lay outside the gene matches. Germline CDR1 is DFQATT and CDR2 is SNEGSKA (reference sequence). The CDR3 contains 16 residues. DNA for the CDR3: TGCAGTGCTACGAGCCTCGGGACTAGTTGGGTCAATGAGCAGTTCTTC. Protein: CSATSLGTSWVNEQFF.

This clonotype was detected many times. The CDR3 DNA reads as TGTGCCATCAAAACAGCGAACACTGAAGCTTTCTTT. Translated: CAIKTANTEAFF. The chain carries TRBV10-3 and TRBJ1-1, with no clear D. The V end was cut by 7 bases, the J end by 1 base, with 7 bases between. Germline V gives CDR1 ENHRY, CDR2 SYGVKD. CDR3 length: 12 residues.

The chain carries TRBV29-1 and TRBJ2-5; TRBD1 agrees at 7 bases. This CDR3 has 14 amino acids. The ends lost 7 bases at V and 5 bases at J; junction bases unmatched: 13. Germline V CDR1 and CDR2: SQVTM, ANQGSEA. CDR3 protein: CSGNTGTATETQYF. CDR3 DNA sequence: TGCAGCGGAAATACCGGGACAGCCACGGAGACCCAGTACTTC.

The rearrangement joins TRBV6-2 or TRBV6-3 to TRBJ2-7, with 9 bases that match TRBD2. Germline trimming cut 11 bases from V and 3 bases from J; bases unmatched to any gene: 8. Germline values: CDR1 MNHEY, CDR2 SVGEGT. This CDR3 spans 13 amino acids. The CDR3 here is CAGGAGGLYEQYF. CDR3 nucleotides: TGTGCCGGGGGAGCGGGAGGTCTCTACGAGCAGTACTTC.